The text below deals with one TCR beta chain. Every donor was a healthy person donating bone marrow. The sample is drawn from a study of cytomegalovirus exposure and HLA in healthy donors. It was with 60 Vbeta and 13 Jbeta primers that the PCR ran. The table came from immunoSEQ multiplex PCR; TCRdb's copy has only in-frame clones and leaves some out. The repertoire has about 160,000 clones, approximately 77% of them found once; the top ten carry roughly 2%. This TCR was sampled from a man over 45 in good health and CMV-seropositive. The sequencing input was PBMCs.

As DNA, the CDR3 is TGTGCCTGGAGTGTGACAGGCTCAAACATTCAGTACTTC. The encoded protein is CAWSVTGSNIQYF. V gene TRBV30 combines with J gene TRBJ2-4, with D perhaps matching TRBD1 (6 bases). The CDR3 covers 13 residues. Trimming pared 0 bases from V and 6 bases from J, leaving 9 bases between. Germline V gives CDR1 GTSNPN, CDR2 SVGIG (reference sequence).